This TCR beta chain originates from a study of blood T cell repertoires in COVID-19 (dated by TCRdb to 2018 to 2021). With regard to the full study: Collaborator samples came from the United States, Italy and Spain and covered acute and convalescent phases of COVID-19. The prospective study material was composed of cDNA or gDNA derived from T cells, B-cell-depleted T cells, or PBMCs. Subjects who had been exposed to COVID-19, were actively infected with it, or had recovered from it provided the deeply sampled blood TCRbeta repertoires that made up the dataset. A freely available public database, intended as a resource for researchers studying the immune response to SARS-CoV-2, is where the repertoires were released. Samples came from the ongoing ImmuneRACE study (first 160 participants) plus 1,254 subjects from 6 global collaborators. A de-identified subject ID, COVID-19 status, age in years and sex were almost always included in the sample metadata. Where available, HLA class I and class II types were obtained from metadata supplied by the sample provider rather than from assay-based typing.

Here is what the overall study found, with its caveats: The amount of clinical and demographic metadata varied by source and participant and was provided uncurated.

CDR1 and CDR2 are read off the germline V gene (reference sequence) as GTSNPN and SVGIG. The CDR3 goes from the cysteine to the phenylalanine over 14 residues. Here the CDR3 DNA is all that survives: 42 bases in frame from base 1. Relative to germline, V is missing 3 bases and J is missing 9 bases, with 8 bases of the junction outside any gene match. One collaborating source in Seattle enrolled patients while the patients were actively infected and followed the patients over time throughout the course of disease. Whole blood was collected in K2EDTA tubes by collaborating institutions according to the institutions' own protocols. For TCRbeta analysis, collaborator samples were shipped as frozen whole blood, as isolated PBMCs, or as DNA extracted from either sample type. TCRbeta CDR3 regions were amplified from genomic DNA using the immunoSEQ Assay, a bias-controlled multiplex PCR. In the authors' own workflow: Within the assay, amplification of reference gene primers was used to estimate how many nucleated cells each sample contained. To quantify the absolute abundance of each unique TCRbeta CDR3 rearrangement, sequence reads were collapsed and filtered. Productive Simpson clonality was computed per sample as the square root of Simpson's diversity index over productive rearrangements. TCRdb carries this immuneACCESS record with in-frame sequences only. Its versions omit some clonotypes, under half of them owing to an unresolved V gene in the studies checked, with the rest unexplained. The DNA gave D and trimming, while V, J and clone size come from that table. The sample includes 300,000 to 350,000 clones, with 75% to 90% observed a single time. Around 6% of the sample goes to the ten largest clones.

For this clone: What this receptor recognizes is not known. No much larger clonotype is one base removed from it; base qualities were not supplied.

Sequenced: peripheral blood. The receptor was isolated from a woman aged 50 to 60 with COVID-19, enrolled during active disease. The chain is assembled from TRBV30 and TRBJ2-1; 10 central nucleotides agree with TRBD1. The CDR3 has the sequence CAWRVRDRGFEQFF. The nucleotide sequence reads TGTGCCTGGAGAGTCCGGGACAGGGGTTTTGAGCAGTTCTTC.